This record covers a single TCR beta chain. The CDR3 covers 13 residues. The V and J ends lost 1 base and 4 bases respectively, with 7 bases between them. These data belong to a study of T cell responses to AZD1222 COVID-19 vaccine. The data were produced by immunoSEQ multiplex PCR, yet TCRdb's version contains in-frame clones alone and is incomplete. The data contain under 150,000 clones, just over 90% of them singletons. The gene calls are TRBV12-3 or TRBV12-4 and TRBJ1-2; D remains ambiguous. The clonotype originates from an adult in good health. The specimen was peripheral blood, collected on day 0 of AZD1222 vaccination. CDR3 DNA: TGTGCCAGCAGTTTAGGTCGGTTCTATGGCTACACCTTC. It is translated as CASSLGRFYGYTF.